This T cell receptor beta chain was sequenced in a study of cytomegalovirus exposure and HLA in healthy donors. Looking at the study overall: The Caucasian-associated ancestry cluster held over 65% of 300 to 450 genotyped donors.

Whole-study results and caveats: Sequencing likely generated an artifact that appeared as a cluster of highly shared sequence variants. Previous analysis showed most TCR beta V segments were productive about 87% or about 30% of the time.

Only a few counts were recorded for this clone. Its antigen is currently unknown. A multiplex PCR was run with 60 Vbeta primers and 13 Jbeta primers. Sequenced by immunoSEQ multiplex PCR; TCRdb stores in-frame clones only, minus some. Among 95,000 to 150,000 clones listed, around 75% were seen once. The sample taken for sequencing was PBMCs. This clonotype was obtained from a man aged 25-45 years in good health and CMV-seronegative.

CDR3 region: CASSQDSGGYGEQYF. CDR3 coding DNA: TGCGCCAGCAGCCAAGACTCAGGGGGATATGGCGAGCAGTACTTC. The rearrangement uses TRBV4-1 and TRBJ2-7; 7 nucleotides agree with TRBD1. This CDR3 has 15 amino acids. Trimming took 0 bases from V and 6 from J; bases not matched to a gene: 8. The germline V gene has CDR1 MGHRA and CDR2 YSYEKL.